Described below is a single TCR beta chain sequence and its context. Antigen: not known. TCRdb's table, derived via immunoSEQ multiplex PCR, lists solely in-frame clones and lacks some. The repertoire holds around 180,000 clones, with 90% to 95% as singletons. Germline CDR1 SGHTA, CDR2 FQGNSA. The germline V and J ends were trimmed by 2 bases and 3 bases, with 15 bases remaining between them. The CDR3 is made up of 16 amino acids. This record comes from a study of shared clonotypes between healthy human individuals. Study-wide points: Rarefaction showed sorted-subset sequencing was incomplete despite large depth. A limitation of the genetic and exposure-history diversity represented arose from few donors.

The sequenced sample was naive CD4+ T cells sorted from blood. Subset indicated: CD45RA+ positively selected. This TCR was recovered from a woman aged 30 to 39 in good health. The chain couples TRBV7-2 to TRBJ2-3; D assignment may be TRBD1 or TRBD2 (5 bases each). CDR3 in DNA: TGTGCCAGCAGCTTATCATCAGGGACCCCGACAGATACGCAGTATTTT. Translating gives CASSLSSGTPTDTQYF. The full variable domain, completed using reference TRBV7-2 and TRBJ2-3, is GAGVSQSPSNKVTEKGKDVELRCDPISGHTALYWYRQSLGQGLEFLIYFQGNSAPDKSGLPSDRFSAERTGGSVSTLTIQRTQQEDSAVYLCASSLSSGTPTDTQYFGPGTRLTVL.